The rows below give T cell receptor beta chains drawn from one sample of a study of identical twins. TCRdb used MiXCR to reprocess the 5' RACE reads, holding one entry per CDR3 protein. The sample carries hundreds of thousands of distinct CDR3 sequences, roughly 6.6% recorded once. These same data were also listed under a study on yellow fever vaccine responses in identical twins.

The sequenced sample was PBMCs. The source of these receptors is a woman aged 18-29 years in good health. The CDR3 runs from the conserved cysteine through the conserved F or W. D genes are given only for firm matches. For some rows the clone size is stated as once, few or many, or as a class when expanded; others skip it.

J gene,D gene,clone size,V gene,CDR3 protein,CDR3 DNA
TRBJ2-5,-,few,TRBV15,CATSRDLQGGLKETQYF,TGTGCCACCAGCAGAGATCTGCAGGGGGGTTTGAAGGAGACCCAGTACTTC
TRBJ2-6,-,many,TRBV7-9,CASSRSSGANVLTF,TGTGCCAGCAGCCGGTCATCTGGGGCCAACGTCCTGACTTTC
TRBJ2-2,TRBD2,-,TRBV5-1,CASSSPVGESGTSDTGELFF,TGCGCCAGCAGCTCCCCCGTTGGGGAGTCCGGGACTAGCGACACCGGGGAGCTGTTTTTT
TRBJ2-5,TRBD1,few,TRBV27,CASSTMRGLETQYF,TGTGCCAGCAGTACCATGAGGGGGCTTGAGACCCAGTACTTC
TRBJ2-3,TRBD2,many,TRBV5-1,CASSFSTSGGGPVTQYF,TGCGCCAGCAGCTTTTCGACTAGCGGGGGGGGACCCGTTACGCAGTATTTT
TRBJ2-5,TRBD1,many,TRBV14,CASSRSTGGTWETQYF,TGTGCCAGCAGCCGATCGACAGGGGGCACGTGGGAGACCCAGTACTTC
TRBJ2-7,-,-,TRBV5-1,CASSLFVGGGEQYF,TGCGCCAGCAGCTTGTTCGTGGGAGGAGGGGAGCAGTACTTC
TRBJ2-2,-,many,TRBV12-3/TRBV12-4,CASSRSLGTGELFF,TGTGCCAGCAGTCGCAGCCTAGGGACCGGGGAGCTGTTTTTT
TRBJ2-7,TRBD1,-,TRBV18,CASSPDRDYEQYF,TGTGCCAGCTCACCGGACAGGGATTACGAGCAGTACTTC
TRBJ2-7,TRBD1,many,TRBV12-3/TRBV12-4,CASSRGQGNYEQYF,TGTGCCAGCAGTCGTGGACAGGGGAATTACGAGCAGTACTTC
TRBJ2-3,-,-,TRBV3-1,CASSQGTQLSTDTQYF,TGTGCCAGCAGCCAAGGGACCCAGCTCTCCACAGATACGCAGTATTTT
TRBJ2-5,TRBD1,few,TRBV24-1,CATSDPRQGQVQETQYF,TGTGCCACCAGTGACCCGAGACAGGGTCAGGTTCAAGAGACCCAGTACTTC
TRBJ2-3,TRBD2,-,TRBV5-4,CASSSEREADTQYF,TGTGCCAGCAGCTCCGAGCGGGAGGCAGATACGCAGTATTTT
TRBJ2-3,TRBD2,few,TRBV12-3/TRBV12-4,CASSGLARDTQYF,TGTGCCAGCAGTGGACTAGCGCGGGATACGCAGTATTTT
TRBJ1-2,TRBD1,-,TRBV5-1,CASSLGPGQGFGYTF,TGCGCCAGCAGCTTGGGCCCGGGACAGGGGTTTGGCTACACCTTC
TRBJ2-2,-,many,TRBV6-1,CASSSVAENTGELFF,TGTGCCAGCAGCTCCGTAGCGGAGAACACCGGGGAGCTGTTTTTT
TRBJ2-5,-,many,TRBV11-2,CASSFRGKGPTQETQYF,TGTGCCAGCAGCTTCCGGGGAAAGGGACCAACACAAGAGACCCAGTACTTC
TRBJ2-1,-,-,TRBV7-8,CASSMTRGAYNEQFF,TGTGCCAGCAGCATGACAAGGGGCGCCTACAATGAGCAGTTCTTC
TRBJ2-3,TRBD2,-,TRBV9,CASSATSGRVPDTQYF,TGTGCCAGCAGCGCGACTAGCGGGAGGGTCCCAGATACGCAGTATTTT
TRBJ2-5,TRBD2,-,TRBV7-9,CASSPTAGGQETQYF,TGTGCCAGCAGCCCCACCGCGGGGGGGCAAGAGACCCAGTACTTC
TRBJ2-7,-,many,TRBV5-1,CASSQPISYEQYF,TGCGCCAGCAGCCAGCCCATTTCCTACGAGCAGTACTTC
TRBJ2-1,TRBD1,-,TRBV10-3,CAVRDRGLTEQFF,TGTGCCGTCCGGGACAGGGGGCTCACTGAGCAGTTCTTC